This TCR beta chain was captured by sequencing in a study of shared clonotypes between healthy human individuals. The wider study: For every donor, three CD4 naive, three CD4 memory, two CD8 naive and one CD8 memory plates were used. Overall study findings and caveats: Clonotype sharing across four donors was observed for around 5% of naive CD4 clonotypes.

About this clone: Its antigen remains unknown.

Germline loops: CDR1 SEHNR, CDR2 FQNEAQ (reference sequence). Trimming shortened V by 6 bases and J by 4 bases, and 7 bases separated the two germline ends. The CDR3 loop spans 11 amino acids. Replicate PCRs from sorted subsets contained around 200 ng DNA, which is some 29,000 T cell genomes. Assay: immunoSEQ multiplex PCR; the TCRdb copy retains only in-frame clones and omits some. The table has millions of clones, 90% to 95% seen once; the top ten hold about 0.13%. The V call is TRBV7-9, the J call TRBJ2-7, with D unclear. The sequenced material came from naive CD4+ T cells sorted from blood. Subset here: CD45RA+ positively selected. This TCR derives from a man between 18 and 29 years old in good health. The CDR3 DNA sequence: TGTGCCAGCAGTTCCATGTACGAGCAGTACTTC. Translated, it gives CASSSMYEQYF.